Below, 28 T cell receptor beta chains from the same sample are listed, as sequenced in a study of type 1 and type 2 diabetes patients. PCR was run on genomic DNA. The TCR beta CDR3 region was amplified using 30 forward and 13 reverse primers. MiXCR was run by TCRdb on the multiplex PCR reads, yielding one entry per CDR3 protein. The data contain some 250,000 distinct CDR3 sequences, 47% of them singletons. Material: peripheral blood mononuclear cells (PBMCs). The receptors derive from a man between 18 and 35 years old with type 2 diabetes.

This clonotype occurred a few times. The chain has TRBV20-1 and TRBJ2-1; 8 bases agree with TRBD1. The CDR3 spans 14 residues. Germline CDR1 reads DFQATT; CDR2 reads SNEGSKA (reference sequence). After removal of 6 bases from V and 5 bases from J, the junction contained 9 bases not matched to a gene. CDR3 nucleotides: TGCAGTGCATTCCGGGACAGGCTCAACAATGAGCAGTTCTTC. This gives the protein CSAFRDRLNNEQFF.

This clonotype was found a few times. This chain uses TRBV30 with TRBJ2-7; D remains unclear. Germline V gives CDR1 GTSNPN, CDR2 SVGIG (reference sequence). This CDR3 is built from 13 residues. V lost 3 bases and J 6 bases, leaving 15 bases between the germline ends. CDR3: CAWSNPPRGEQYF. The CDR3 DNA reads TGTGCCTGGAGCAACCCACCTAGAGGCGAGCAGTACTTC.

In this sample, this clonotype turned up a few times. The chain combines TRBV15 with TRBJ2-1; 10 bases match TRBD2. This CDR3 has 16 amino acids. V was clipped by 2 bases and J by 4 bases; unmatched bases: 5. Germline assignment: CDR1 LNHNV and CDR2 YYDKDF (reference sequence). As DNA, the CDR3 is TGTGCCACCAGCAGAATCGGGACTAGCGCTTACAATGAGCAGTTCTTC. This gives the protein CATSRIGTSAYNEQFF.

The chain has TRBV19 and TRBJ2-7; D is undetermined. V shed 3 bases and J shed 7 bases, with 10 bases lying between them. This CDR3 region has 12 residues. Germline loops: CDR1 LNHDA, CDR2 SQIVND (reference sequence). CDR3 nucleotide sequence: TGTGCCAGTAGTATCGCGAGAGGTGAGCAGTACTTC. Translated: CASSIARGEQYF.

This rearrangement joins TRBV6-5 to TRBJ1-2, with 7 bases fitting TRBD1. CDR1 is MNHEY, CDR2 SVGAGI, per germline. Losses at the gene ends were 5 bases for V and 2 bases for J; bases not matched to a gene: 2. CDR3 length: 13 amino acids. The CDR3 is CASSDRENYGYTF. CDR3 nucleotide sequence: TGTGCCAGCAGTGACAGGGAGAACTATGGCTACACCTTC.

The chain couples TRBV12-3 or TRBV12-4 to TRBJ2-3; D call uncertain. V lost 1 base and J 4 bases, leaving 9 bases between the germline ends. The CDR3 runs to 14 residues. This CDR3 is CASSLGALADTQYF. CDR3 sequence (DNA): TGTGCCAGCAGTTTAGGGGCATTGGCAGATACGCAGTATTTT.

The chain has TRBV28 and TRBJ2-5; possibly TRBD1 or TRBD2 for D (6 bases each). Trimming removed 8 bases at V and 5 bases at J, with 15 bases between. Germline CDR1 reads MDHEN; CDR2 reads SYDVKM. The CDR3 is made up of 13 amino acids. CDR3 DNA sequence: TGTGCCAGCCAGGAGGGTAGGGGGGAGACCCAGTACTTC. Translating gives CASQEGRGETQYF.

This chain joins TRBV7-2 and TRBJ1-2; the D is unclear. The CDR3 is made up of 14 amino acids. Germline V gene lookup returns CDR1 SGHTA and CDR2 FQGNSA. Trimming shortened V by 1 base and J by 6 bases, and 12 bases separated the two germline ends. The chain's CDR3 is CASSLVWAGDGYTF. In DNA, the CDR3 is TGTGCCAGCAGCTTAGTCTGGGCCGGAGATGGCTACACCTTC.

In its sample, this clonotype was seen once. Compared with germline, one end of the junction differs, possibly owing to a read error. J is TRBJ2-2 and V is TRBV19; D possibly matches TRBD1 or TRBD2 (6 bases each). Germline V lookup: CDR1 LNHDA, CDR2 SQIVND (reference sequence). The CDR3 length is 15 residues. The CDR3 DNA reads TGTGCCTCTAACCAGGCAGGGGAGATCACCGGGGGGCTGTTTTTT. Protein sequence: CASNQAGEITGGLFF.

This chain links TRBV12-3 or TRBV12-4 with TRBJ1-2; maybe TRBD1 (5 bases). The CDR3 runs 17 residues. V gave up 7 bases and J gave up 0 bases, with 21 bases separating them. The CDR3 DNA is TGTGCCAGCAACCATACGTGGGGACGCGATACTAACTATGGCTACACCTTC. This translates into CASNHTWGRDTNYGYTF.

This clonotype has a single count. This sequence joins TRBV10-2 and TRBJ1-5; D may be TRBD1 (6 bases). V lost 1 base to trimming and J lost 6 bases, with 13 bases between them. Looked up from germline, CDR1 is WSHSY and CDR2 is SAAADI. The CDR3 spans 15 residues. CDR3 nucleotides: TGCGCCAGCAGTGAGTGGCAGGGGCGGGTTCAGCCCCAGCATTTT. Amino acids: CASSEWQGRVQPQHF.

A few counts support this clonotype. CDR3: CASSLAKAGAMETQYF. CDR3 coding DNA: TGCGCCAGCAGCTTGGCCAAAGCGGGGGCCATGGAGACCCAGTACTTC. V gene TRBV5-1 combines with J gene TRBJ2-5, with 8 nucleotides matching TRBD2. The V gene's germline CDR1 is SGHRS and CDR2 YFSETQ. V shed 0 bases and J 5 bases; nucleotides not matched to a gene: 9. The CDR3 totals 16 residues.

DNA for the CDR3: TGTGCCAGCAGCTTAGGAAGAAATTCACCCCTCCACTTT. Protein: CASSLGRNSPLHF. This chain connects TRBV7-8 to TRBJ1-6; D is uncertain. The V gene's germline CDR1 is SGHVS and CDR2 FQNEAQ. The CDR3 loop spans 13 amino acids. V was pared by 1 base and J by 7 bases, with 5 bases between.

This chain uses TRBV4-1 with TRBJ2-7, with D uncertain. The length of the CDR3 is 15 residues. V was shortened by 0 bases and J by 5 bases, with 14 bases between the two germline ends. Germline CDR1 MGHRA, CDR2 YSYEKL. In nucleotides, the CDR3 is TGCGCCAGCAGCCAAGATCAAGTCACTATCCACGAGCAGTACTTC. This encodes CASSQDQVTIHEQYF.

Ten or more counts support this clonotype. This rearrangement joins TRBV2 to TRBJ2-7; perhaps TRBD2 as D (5 bases). Germline assignment: CDR1 SNHLY and CDR2 FYNNEI. Trimming cost V 5 bases and J 2 bases, with 13 bases left between them. The CDR3 is made up of 14 amino acids. This CDR3 reads CASSPLDYTYEQYF. In DNA form, the CDR3 reads TGTGCCAGCAGTCCCTTAGACTATACCTACGAGCAGTACTTC.

In this sample, this clonotype turned up once. The chain joins TRBV19 to TRBJ2-1; 8 bases align to TRBD2. Germline V gives CDR1 LNHDA, CDR2 SQIVND (reference sequence). V gave up 4 bases and J gave up 8 bases; unmatched junction bases: 10. This CDR3 is built from 15 residues. DNA of the CDR3: TGTGCCAGTAGTACCACCGGGACTAGTGTTTATGAGCAGTTCTTC. Amino acids: CASSTTGTSVYEQFF.

The DNA of the CDR3 is TGTGCCAGGCCACCGGGACAGGGTCTTAATGAAAAACTGTTTTTT. Protein product: CARPPGQGLNEKLFF. This chain links TRBV19 with TRBJ1-4; TRBD1 agrees at 9 bases. CDR3 length equals 15 residues. J lost 4 bases, V lost 9 bases, and 9 bases had no gene match. The germline V gene has CDR1 LNHDA and CDR2 SQIVND (reference sequence).

This clonotype was counted a single time. A read error is possible here, since a much larger clone lies one base away. The CDR3 loop is CASSVERTGSEKLSF. In nucleotides, the CDR3 is TGTGCCAGCAGTGTGGAGCGGACAGGGAGTGAAAAACTGTCTTTT. This chain connects TRBV2 to TRBJ1-4; 8 bases are a match to TRBD1. This CDR3 spans 15 amino acids. Germline V lookup: CDR1 SNHLY, CDR2 FYNNEI. Looking up the rest from reference TRBV2 and TRBJ1-4 gives the full variable domain: EPEVTQTPSHQVTQMGQEVILRCVPISNHLYFYWYRQILGQKVEFLVSFYNNEISEKSEIFDDQFSVERPDGSNFTLKIRSTKLEDSAMYFCASSVERTGSEKLSFGSGTQLSVL.

Only a few counts were recorded for this clonotype. The genes are TRBV6-1 and TRBJ1-5, with 8 bases fitting TRBD1. V trimming: 6 bases; J trimming: 1 base; junction bases outside the gene matches: 5. This CDR3 contains 15 residues. Germline V gives CDR1 MNHNS, CDR2 SASEGT. CDR3 DNA: TGTGCCAGCAGGACGCGACAGGGGAGCAATCAGCCCCAGCATTTT. Translating gives CASRTRQGSNQPQHF.

This rearrangement joins TRBV28 to TRBJ2-1; 7 nucleotides align to TRBD1. The ends lost 3 bases at V and 4 bases at J; junction bases unmatched: 18. The CDR3 extends over 19 amino acids. Germline loops: CDR1 MDHEN, CDR2 SYDVKM. CDR3 residues: CASSFRILRGTANYNEQFF. CDR3 nucleotide sequence: TGTGCCAGCAGTTTTAGGATCCTAAGGGGGACAGCTAATTACAATGAGCAGTTCTTC.

V gene TRBV19 combines with J gene TRBJ2-7, with D uncertain. Germline assignment: CDR1 LNHDA and CDR2 SQIVND (reference sequence). The V and J ends lost 6 bases and 0 bases respectively, with 9 bases between them. The CDR3 is 13 amino acids. The CDR3 bases are TGTGCCAGTAGCGCAGTTCTCTCCTACGAGCAGTACTTC. The encoded protein is CASSAVLSYEQYF.

The V and J genes are TRBV12-3 or TRBV12-4 and TRBJ2-3; D remains unclear. The CDR3 contains 15 residues. The V and J ends lost 8 bases and 0 bases respectively, with 15 bases between them. The DNA for the CDR3 is TGTGCCAGCTCTCAAAGCACTCGGAGCACAGATACGCAGTATTTT. This translates into CASSQSTRSTDTQYF.

The chain combines TRBV15 with TRBJ2-7, with TRBD2 matching 9 bases. The CDR3 covers 17 residues. CDR1 and CDR2 (germline): LNHNV, YYDKDF (reference sequence). The ends lost 0 bases at V and 4 bases at J; junction bases unmatched: 10. The CDR3: CATSRDRGGTSSYEQYF. The CDR3, as DNA: TGTGCCACCAGCAGAGATAGAGGTGGGACTAGCTCGTACGAGCAGTACTTC.

The chain carries TRBV20-1 and TRBJ1-6; unclear D gene. Trimming left V 5 bases short and J 7 bases short, with 15 bases between. This CDR3 is 14 amino acids long. Per the germline V gene, CDR1 is DFQATT and CDR2 is SNEGSKA (reference sequence). The CDR3 DNA follows: TGCAGTGCTTATAAGGTCTTCGGGAATTCACCCCTCCACTTT. Amino acid sequence: CSAYKVFGNSPLHF.

V is TRBV12-3 or TRBV12-4 and J is TRBJ2-3; D unresolved. The CDR3 extends over 15 amino acids. Deletions cut 7 bases from V and 0 bases from J, with 14 bases between. This CDR3 reads CASTGPTISTDTQYF. DNA of the CDR3: TGTGCCAGCACAGGACCGACGATAAGCACAGATACGCAGTATTTT.

The rearrangement uses TRBV12-3 or TRBV12-4 and TRBJ1-1; a possible D gene is TRBD1 (5 bases). Trimming removed 2 bases from V and 2 bases from J, with 9 bases in between. The CDR3 runs 14 residues. The CDR3 spells CASSLRGTNTEAFF. For the CDR3, the DNA is TGTGCCAGCAGTTTAAGAGGGACCAACACTGAAGCTTTCTTT.

This clonotype occurred once. This chain connects TRBV2 to TRBJ2-1; 16 bases agree with TRBD2. V lost 5 bases and J lost 2; bases outside the gene matches: 21. This CDR3 is 23 amino acids long. Germline V lookup: CDR1 SNHLY, CDR2 FYNNEI. DNA for the CDR3: TGTGCCAGCAGTCCCTCACATGATTCTGGGACTAGCGGGAGGGCCATAACCTACAATGAGCAGTTCTTC. It encodes CASSPSHDSGTSGRAITYNEQFF.

This clonotype was found a few times. The chain links TRBV19 to TRBJ2-7; maybe TRBD2 (5 bases). Germline V gene sequence: CDR1 LNHDA, CDR2 SQIVND (reference sequence). The ends were cut back, 9 bases at V and 4 bases at J, with 13 bases in the middle. The CDR3 covers 12 residues. The CDR3 region has the DNA TGTGCCAGCTCCGGGATGGGATACGAGCAGTACTTC. Its protein product is CASSGMGYEQYF.